This TCR beta chain was identified in a study of response to subunit inactivated influenza vaccine. Regarding the study as a whole: Researchers suggested that each seasonal influenza vaccination recruits few new T cells.

MiXCR, run by TCRdb on the RT-PCR reads, gives a single entry per CDR3 protein. Among some 500,000 distinct CDR3 sequences listed, under 15% were seen once. As for this clonotype: The antigen is undetermined.

The sample here was PBMCs from blood, taken more than 35 days after vaccination. This clonotype originated in a man in his forties or fifties who received an inactivated influenza vaccine.

DNA for the CDR3: TGCAGTGCCAACTCTTTCGCAGGTTCTAACTATGGCTACACCTTC. Amino acids: CSANSFAGSNYGYTF. V is TRBV20-1 and J is TRBJ1-2; D ambiguous. Germline V CDR1 and CDR2: DFQATT, SNEGSKA (reference sequence). The V end was cut by 6 bases, the J end by 0 bases, with 17 bases between. The CDR3 consists of 15 residues.